The 26 T cell receptor beta chains in this list originate from one sample, sequenced in a study of control samples from healthy donors and cancer patients. Clones were read by immunoSEQ multiplex PCR, and TCRdb kept only the in-frame ones, dropping some. The sample shows approximately 170,000 clones, around nine tenths of them seen only once. The sequencing sample was made of blood. The source of these receptors is a woman in her thirties in good health.

The chain links TRBV6-4 to TRBJ2-1, with D hard to call. Germline V lookup: CDR1 MRHNA, CDR2 SNTAGT. CDR3 length: 13 residues. V shed 0 bases and J shed 6 bases, with 6 bases lying between them. This chain's CDR3 is CASSDSSINEQFF. The DNA for the CDR3 is TGTGCCAGCAGTGACTCGTCGATCAATGAGCAGTTCTTC.

The rearrangement uses TRBV5-6 and TRBJ1-2, with D perhaps TRBD1 (5 bases). V was clipped by 2 bases and J by 6 bases, with 17 bases between them. There are 15 residues in the CDR3. Per the germline V gene, CDR1 is SGHDT and CDR2 is YYEEEE. The CDR3 here is CASSFGQIKWHGYTF. The CDR3 nucleotides read TGTGCCAGCAGCTTTGGACAAATTAAATGGCATGGCTACACCTTC.

The chain joins TRBV5-1 to TRBJ2-7; D call uncertain. Trimming removed 0 bases from V and 0 bases from J, with 7 bases in between. CDR1 is SGHRS, CDR2 YFSETQ, per germline. The CDR3 is made up of 14 amino acids. CDR3 residues: CASSLGARSYEQYF. In DNA form, the CDR3 reads TGCGCCAGCAGCTTGGGGGCCCGCTCCTACGAGCAGTACTTC.

The chain recombines TRBV6-2 or TRBV6-3 with TRBJ2-3, with 7 bases lining up with TRBD2. This CDR3 spans 15 amino acids. CDR1 MNHEY and CDR2 SVGEGT come from the germline V gene. Trimming cost V 4 bases and J 3 bases; bases outside gene matches: 7. CDR3 amino acids: CASSSSAGSTDTQYF. DNA for the CDR3: TGTGCCAGCAGTTCTTCAGCGGGATCGACAGATACGCAGTATTTT.

This chain joins TRBV2 and TRBJ2-7; possible D gene TRBD2, 5 bases. V lost 5 bases, J lost 1 base, and 27 bases lay in between. CDR3 length: 19 amino acids. Germline-derived CDR1 and CDR2 are SNHLY and FYNNEI. The CDR3 spells CASSTSRGLQARPSYEQYF. The DNA for the CDR3 is TGTGCCAGCAGTACCTCCCGGGGTCTTCAGGCGAGACCTTCCTACGAGCAGTACTTC.

The gene calls are TRBV10-3 and TRBJ2-6; D uncertain. Trimming took 4 bases from V and 0 from J, leaving 7 bases between them. The germline V gene encodes CDR1 ENHRY and CDR2 SYGVKD. There are 15 residues in the CDR3. CDR3 loop: CAISGVPSGANVLTF. Written as DNA, the CDR3 is TGTGCCATCAGTGGGGTCCCCTCTGGGGCCAACGTCCTGACTTTC.

The chain joins TRBV10-1 to TRBJ2-2; unclear D gene. Germline V lookup: CDR1 WNHNN, CDR2 SYGVQD (reference sequence). V dropped 2 bases and J dropped 0 bases, with 7 bases sitting between them. The CDR3 runs 15 residues. CDR3 DNA: TGCGCCAGCAGTGAGCAGTACACGAACACCGGGGAGCTGTTTTTT. It translates to CASSEQYTNTGELFF.

The rearrangement joins TRBV5-1 to TRBJ2-2; 7 bases fit TRBD1. The CDR3 has 13 residues. From germline, CDR1 is SGHRS and CDR2 YFSETQ. J lost 5 bases, V lost 4 bases, and 2 bases had no gene match. The CDR3: CASSPGQTGELFF. The CDR3 DNA sequence: TGCGCCAGCAGCCCGGGACAGACCGGGGAGCTGTTTTTT.

This clone was seen just once. The chain has TRBV30 and TRBJ2-7, with TRBD1 matching 8 bases. The CDR3 totals 17 residues. J gave up 6 bases and V 3 bases, and 19 bases lay outside the gene matches. Germline CDR1 reads GTSNPN; CDR2 reads SVGIG (reference sequence). DNA for the CDR3: TGTGCCTGGAGGCCGCGGTTAGCTCAGGGGGCGAAGGCCGAGCAGTACTTC. This encodes CAWRPRLAQGAKAEQYF.

The chain employs TRBV18 and TRBJ2-5, with D tentatively TRBD2 (6 bases). Germline V gene sequence: CDR1 KGHSH, CDR2 LQKENI. With 3 bases removed from V and 0 bases from J, the gap between germline ends came to 14 bases. The length of the CDR3 is 16 residues. The CDR3 nucleotides read TGTGCCAGCTCACCGGCGGGACCCGGATACCAAGAGACCCAGTACTTC. Encoded protein: CASSPAGPGYQETQYF.

V usage is TRBV30 and J usage is TRBJ1-6; D uncertain. This CDR3 contains 12 residues. The V gene lost 4 bases and the J gene lost 9 bases, with 10 bases spanning the gap. Looked up from germline, CDR1 is GTSNPN and CDR2 is SVGIG (reference sequence). The CDR3 nucleotides are TGTGCCTGGAATGAGGGCGGTTCACCCCTCCACTTT. Its protein product is CAWNEGGSPLHF.

The chain carries TRBV2 and TRBJ1-5, with D perhaps TRBD1 (6 bases). The CDR3 loop spans 16 amino acids. Trimming left V 6 bases short and J 5 bases short, with 20 bases between. Germline lookup yields CDR1 SNHLY and CDR2 FYNNEI. CDR3 nucleotides: TGTGCCAGCAGACCCCCGGGACACGAAGGGCATCAGCCCCAGCATTTT. Protein product: CASRPPGHEGHQPQHF. Full variable domain (outside the CDR3, taken from reference TRBV2 and TRBJ1-5): EPEVTQTPSHQVTQMGQEVILRCVPISNHLYFYWYRQILGQKVEFLVSFYNNEISEKSEIFDDQFSVERPDGSNFTLKIRSTKLEDSAMYFCASRPPGHEGHQPQHFGDGTRLSIL.

The chain couples TRBV7-9 to TRBJ2-5; D possibly corresponds to TRBD2 (6 bases). The V and J ends lost 5 bases and 1 base respectively, with 17 bases between them. The germline V gene has CDR1 SEHNR and CDR2 FQNEAQ (reference sequence). This CDR3 is 16 amino acids long. The CDR3 DNA sequence: TGTGCCAGCAGCCTACTAGCAGCGGGTGGCCAAGAGACCCAGTACTTC. Protein: CASSLLAAGGQETQYF.

The chain links TRBV7-9 to TRBJ1-1, with no clear D. Trimming removed 3 bases from V and 0 bases from J, with 5 bases in between. This CDR3 region has 13 residues. CDR1 and CDR2 from the germline V gene are SEHNR and FQNEAQ (reference sequence). The CDR3 spells CASSLGMNTEAFF. The CDR3 DNA sequence: TGTGCCAGCAGCTTGGGTATGAACACTGAAGCTTTCTTT.

The rearrangement joins TRBV5-1 to TRBJ2-5; 9 bases match TRBD2. Germline V CDR1 and CDR2: SGHRS, YFSETQ. The length of the CDR3 is 15 residues. The V and J ends lost 4 bases and 5 bases, in that order; junction bases with no gene match: 9. CDR3 sequence: CASSGLLAGVETQYF. The CDR3 coding sequence is TGCGCCAGCAGCGGACTGTTAGCGGGAGTCGAGACCCAGTACTTC.

The chain combines TRBV7-8 with TRBJ1-1; a possible D gene is TRBD1 (5 bases). The CDR3 extends over 18 amino acids. V lost 0 bases and J lost 8, with 25 bases in between. The germline V gene encodes CDR1 SGHVS and CDR2 FQNEAQ. CDR3 coding DNA: TGTGCCAGCAGCTTAGCAATTGGTCGGGCAGGGCGACTCCTGGAAGCTTTCTTT. It encodes CASSLAIGRAGRLLEAFF.

The chain carries TRBV28 and TRBJ2-5, with 7 bases matching TRBD1. The junction had 3 bases not matched to a gene; V was cut back by 6 bases and J by 5 bases. Per the germline V gene, CDR1 is MDHEN and CDR2 is SYDVKM. The CDR3 covers 12 residues. The CDR3 coding sequence is TGTGCCAGCAGACCAGGGGGTGAGACCCAGTACTTC. It encodes CASRPGGETQYF. Filled out from reference TRBV28 and TRBJ2-5, the complete variable domain reads DVKVTQSSRYLVKRTGEKVFLECVQDMDHENMFWYRQDPGLGLRLIYFSYDVKMKEKGDIPEGYSVSREKKERFSLILESASTNQTSMYLCASRPGGETQYFGPGTRLLVL.

The chain recombines TRBV27 with TRBJ2-2; D remains ambiguous. CDR3 length: 17 residues. The V gene lost 3 bases and the J gene lost 6 bases, with 20 bases spanning the gap. Germline lookup yields CDR1 MNHEY and CDR2 SMNVEV (reference sequence). The CDR3, as DNA: TGTGCCAGCAGTTTGGGCTGGTTGACTCCCGTCCCCGGGGAGCTGTTTTTT. This sequence encodes CASSLGWLTPVPGELFF.

The rearrangement uses TRBV6-6 and TRBJ2-3; tentative D call: TRBD1 (6 bases). The CDR3 has 17 residues. The ends were cut back, 5 bases at V and 6 bases at J, with 24 bases in the middle. In germline, CDR1 is MNHNY, CDR2 SVGAGI (reference sequence). The CDR3 sequence: CASSPPPGQGTTDTQYF. The CDR3 bases are TGTGCCAGCAGTCCCCCACCGGGACAAGGAACGACGGATACGCAGTATTTT.

This clone has just one count. This chain connects TRBV19 to TRBJ2-1; D is uncertain. V lost 5 bases and J lost 2, with 16 bases in between. Germline V lookup: CDR1 LNHDA, CDR2 SQIVND (reference sequence). CDR3 length equals 16 residues. CDR3 protein: CASSWVPVITYNEQFF. The CDR3 region has the DNA TGTGCCAGTAGTTGGGTCCCCGTCATCACCTACAATGAGCAGTTCTTC.

The chain has TRBV10-2 and TRBJ1-5, with 7 nucleotides matching TRBD1. The germline V gene encodes CDR1 WSHSY and CDR2 SAAADI. The CDR3 spans 15 residues. Trimming took 6 bases from V and 1 from J; bases not matched to a gene: 6. DNA of the CDR3: TGCGCCAGCAGCTCAGGGGGAGGCAGCAATCAGCCCCAGCATTTT. Protein product: CASSSGGGSNQPQHF.

The rearrangement joins TRBV2 to TRBJ2-2; D may correspond to TRBD1 or TRBD2 (5 bases each). The germline CDR1 and CDR2 sequences are SNHLY and FYNNEI. This CDR3 comprises 14 residues. V lost 6 bases and J lost 4, with 12 bases in between. CDR3 amino acids: CASRGDRLTGELFF. CDR3 DNA sequence: TGTGCCAGCAGGGGGGACCGACTCACCGGGGAGCTGTTTTTT.

The V and J genes are TRBV19 and TRBJ2-7, with D possibly called TRBD1 or TRBD2 (5 bases each). Trimming stripped 3 bases from V and 0 bases from J, with 12 bases between. Germline V gene sequence: CDR1 LNHDA, CDR2 SQIVND (reference sequence). The CDR3 covers 15 residues. The DNA for the CDR3 is TGTGCCAGTAGTATTGGGGGTACCGGCTCCTACGAGCAGTACTTC. It codes for CASSIGGTGSYEQYF.

The chain is built from TRBV7-8 and TRBJ2-3; D gene ambiguous. Per germline, CDR1 SGHVS and CDR2 FQNEAQ. V was clipped by 0 bases and J by 1 base, with 8 bases between them. This CDR3 is built from 15 residues. The CDR3 reads CASSLARLGTDTQYF. The CDR3 DNA sequence: TGTGCCAGCAGCTTAGCGCGACTCGGCACAGATACGCAGTATTTT. The complete variable domain, with remaining parts taken from reference TRBV7-8 and TRBJ2-3, reads GAGVSQSPRYKVAKRGQDVALRCDPISGHVSLFWYQQALGQGPEFLTYFQNEAQLDKSGLPSDRFFAERPEGSVSTLKIQRTQQEDSAVYLCASSLARLGTDTQYFGPGTRLTVL.

The chain combines TRBV29-1 with TRBJ1-1; possible D gene TRBD1, 6 bases. CDR3 length: 17 residues. Between the trimmed V and J ends, which lost 3 bases and 4 bases, there was a span of 24 bases. Germline loops: CDR1 SQVTM, CDR2 ANQGSEA. CDR3 in amino acids: CSVDAGAKLERGTEAFF. CDR3 in DNA: TGCAGCGTTGACGCGGGGGCGAAGCTGGAAAGGGGCACTGAAGCTTTCTTT.

Only one count was recorded for this clone. The V and J genes are TRBV7-3 and TRBJ2-1, with 11 bases aligning to TRBD2. The CDR3 is 17 residues long. V dropped 1 base and J dropped 5; count of bases not matched to a gene: 7. Germline lookup yields CDR1 SGHTA and CDR2 FQGTGA. CDR3 DNA: TGTGCCAGCAGCTTAAACCCCCCTAGCGGGAGGCACAATGAGCAGTTCTTC. Residues: CASSLNPPSGRHNEQFF.